These 32 T cell receptor beta chains share one sample of origin, sequenced in a study of T cells in Graves' hyperthyroidism and ophthalmopathy (dated by TCRdb to the late 2010s). Receptor libraries were prepared by multiplex PCR. Sequencing instrument: Illumina HiSeq 2000. The TCR beta CDR3 regions were amplified from the RNA transcripts. The TCR CDR3 was subjected to a first round of RT-PCR using the HTBI primer set and the Qiagen OneStep RT-PCR kit. TCRdb applied fastp at Q25 and MiXCR to the public reads, then kept only in-frame beta chains. For every CDR3 protein sequence, its rows merge into one entry that carries the most common genes and DNA. This sample has roughly 600,000 distinct CDR3 sequences in its table, and more than 12% of those were observed once. The ten largest clones add up to approximately 12% of the sample. Sequenced: blood. All receptors derive from a woman in her forties or fifties with Graves' ophthalmopathy.

This clonotype was counted only a few times. This chain connects TRBV18 to TRBJ2-1, with 13 bases that match TRBD2. The V segment lost 6 bases and the J segment 3 bases; nucleotides outside the gene matches: 5. From germline, CDR1 is KGHSH and CDR2 LQKENI. This CDR3 has 16 residues. The CDR3 reads CASSRTSGSVYNEQFF. The DNA for the CDR3 is TGTGCCAGCTCGAGGACTAGCGGGAGTGTCTACAATGAGCAGTTCTTC.

This clonotype was observed many times. This sequence joins TRBV18 and TRBJ2-5; D unclear. With 3 bases removed from V and 4 bases from J, the gap between germline ends came to 15 bases. Looked up from germline, CDR1 is KGHSH and CDR2 is LQKENI. The CDR3 is 15 residues long. The CDR3 coding sequence is TGTGCCAGCTCACCCCGAGCCCAGGTGGCAGAGACCCAGTACTTC. It encodes CASSPRAQVAETQYF.

This clonotype has at least ten counts. This rearrangement joins TRBV7-2 to TRBJ2-4; 8 positions match TRBD1. Germline V gene data show CDR1 as SGHTA and CDR2 as FQGNSA. This CDR3 spans 15 amino acids. Germline trimming cut 6 bases from V and 0 bases from J; bases unmatched to any gene: 4. The CDR3: CASREQGGAKNIQYF. CDR3 coding DNA: TGTGCCAGCAGAGAACAGGGGGGAGCCAAAAACATTCAGTACTTC.

The table lists this clonotype with a few counts. The V call is TRBV9, the J call TRBJ2-6, with TRBD1 matching 8 bases. V was pared by 3 bases and J by 3 bases, with 8 bases of the junction left unmatched. CDR1 is SGDLS, CDR2 YYNGEE, per germline. The CDR3 consists of 17 residues. CDR3 nucleotide sequence: TGTGCCAGCAGCGACGGACAGGGAGAATATGGGGCCAACGTCCTGACTTTC. It codes for CASSDGQGEYGANVLTF.

This clonotype was seen repeatedly, ten times or more. V and J are TRBV12-3 or TRBV12-4 and TRBJ2-3; D gene unclear. This CDR3 is built from 13 residues. The V end lost 4 bases, the J end lost 7 bases, and 12 bases lay between the germline ends. The chain's CDR3 is CASSSARRNTQYF. CDR3 coding DNA: TGTGCCAGCAGTTCTGCGCGGCGAAATACGCAGTATTTT.

This clonotype occurred many times. The chain carries TRBV12-3 or TRBV12-4 and TRBJ1-5; weak D call: TRBD1 (6 bases). CDR3 size: 19 residues. Trimming pared 7 bases from V and 2 bases from J, leaving 27 bases between. The CDR3 loop is CASTKGGYWEKVGNQPQHF. In DNA form, the CDR3 reads TGTGCCAGCACCAAGGGGGGTTATTGGGAGAAAGTGGGCAATCAGCCCCAGCATTTT.

This clonotype came up many times. V gene TRBV12-3 or TRBV12-4 combines with J gene TRBJ2-7, with unresolved D. Trimming removed 8 bases at V and 5 bases at J, with 10 bases between. This CDR3 spans 11 amino acids. The CDR3 sequence: CASGPANEQYF. In DNA form, the CDR3 reads TGTGCCAGCGGGCCTGCAAACGAGCAGTACTTC.

The sample holds a few counts of this clonotype. V and J are TRBV9 and TRBJ2-2; possibly TRBD2 for D (6 bases). V lost 0 bases and J 2 bases, leaving 8 bases between the germline ends. The CDR3 consists of 15 residues. Germline V lookup: CDR1 SGDLS, CDR2 YYNGEE. This chain's CDR3 is CASSVVSGNTGELFF. In nucleotides, the CDR3 is TGTGCCAGCAGCGTAGTTAGCGGAAACACCGGGGAGCTGTTTTTT. The full variable domain, completed using reference TRBV9 and TRBJ2-2, is DSGVTQTPKHLITATGQRVTLRCSPRSGDLSVYWYQQSLDQGLQFLIQYYNGEERAKGNILERFSAQQFPDLHSELNLSSLELGDSALYFCASSVVSGNTGELFFGEGSRLTVL.

DNA for the CDR3: TGCAGCGTTGTGCCTCAGGGGCTGTATGGCTACACCTTC. Translation: CSVVPQGLYGYTF. The V and J genes are TRBV29-1 and TRBJ1-2; D is perhaps TRBD1 (6 bases). The CDR3 covers 13 residues. V gave up 4 bases and J gave up 5 bases, with 14 bases separating them. Germline V gene lookup returns CDR1 SQVTM and CDR2 ANQGSEA.

This clonotype was seen more than once but under ten times. The chain couples TRBV5-4 to TRBJ2-1; TRBD2 aligns across 9 bases. This CDR3 has 16 residues. The germline V gene has CDR1 SGHNT and CDR2 YYREEE (reference sequence). The V gene end was trimmed by 3 bases and the J gene end by 3 bases; junction bases not matched to a gene: 7. The CDR3 coding sequence is TGTGCCAGCAGCTCGGGGCGGGGGGGCGTCTACAATGAGCAGTTCTTC. This sequence encodes CASSSGRGGVYNEQFF. The whole variable domain, filled in from reference TRBV5-4 and TRBJ2-1, reads ETGVTQSPTHLIKTRGQQVTLRCSSQSGHNTVSWYQQALGQGPQFIFQYYREEENGRGNFPPRFSGLQFPNYSSELNVNALELDDSALYLCASSSGRGGVYNEQFFGPGTRLTVL.

This chain uses TRBV7-9 with TRBJ2-7, with D hard to call. Germline CDR1 and CDR2: SEHNR and FQNEAQ (reference sequence). The CDR3 has 17 residues. Between the trimmed V and J ends, which lost 5 bases and 1 base, there was a span of 21 bases. The chain's CDR3 is CASSPTFGQVISYEQYF. CDR3 DNA sequence: TGTGCCAGCAGCCCCACCTTTGGGCAGGTGATTTCCTACGAGCAGTACTTC.

This clonotype was detected many times. The rearrangement uses TRBV7-8 and TRBJ2-7, with D uncertain. Per germline, CDR1 SGHVS and CDR2 FQNEAQ. The germline V and J ends were trimmed by 4 bases and 3 bases, with 10 bases remaining between them. The CDR3 runs to 13 residues. CDR3 in DNA: TGTGCCAGCAGCTCTCGACAAAACTACGAGCAGTACTTC. Protein: CASSSRQNYEQYF.

This clonotype has ten or more counts. V gene TRBV5-1 combines with J gene TRBJ2-7; 9 bases are shared with TRBD1. This CDR3 has 17 amino acids. Germline assignment: CDR1 SGHRS and CDR2 YFSETQ. V was clipped by 5 bases and J by 0 bases; unmatched bases: 12. The CDR3: CASRAGGTGFASYEQYF. The CDR3 DNA sequence: TGCGCCAGCAGGGCTGGTGGGACAGGGTTCGCCTCCTACGAGCAGTACTTC.

This clonotype was detected ten times or more. The chain uses TRBV28 and TRBJ2-3, with D possibly being TRBD2 (6 bases). Trimming took off 6 bases at V and 4 bases at J, with 14 bases between the two ends. The germline V gene encodes CDR1 MDHEN and CDR2 SYDVKM. The CDR3 is 14 residues long. DNA for the CDR3: TGTGCCAGCAGCCTTAGCGGAGCCCCAGATACGCAGTATTTT. This gives the protein CASSLSGAPDTQYF.

The rearrangement links TRBV7-2 to TRBJ1-1; 11 nucleotides line up with TRBD1. The V gene's germline CDR1 is SGHTA and CDR2 FQGNSA. The V gene end was trimmed by 5 bases and the J gene end by 3 bases; junction bases not matched to a gene: 5. The CDR3 runs 15 residues. This chain's CDR3 is CASSPRTGGYTEAFF. CDR3 nucleotide sequence: TGTGCCAGCAGCCCGAGGACAGGGGGCTACACTGAAGCTTTCTTT.

The rearrangement uses TRBV20-1 and TRBJ2-1; maybe TRBD2 (6 bases). The CDR3 spans 13 residues. CDR1 and CDR2 from the germline V gene are DFQATT and SNEGSKA (reference sequence). V lost 2 bases and J lost 7, with 12 bases in between. The CDR3 loop is CSARTAGPNEQFF. The CDR3 region has the DNA TGCAGTGCTAGAACTGCGGGACCTAATGAGCAGTTCTTC.

This rearrangement joins TRBV6-1 to TRBJ2-1; a possible D gene is TRBD1 (6 bases). Germline V gives CDR1 MNHNS, CDR2 SASEGT. CDR3 length: 16 residues. V was cut by 6 bases and J by 2 bases, with 17 bases left in between. This CDR3 reads CASRTITGNPYNEQFF. CDR3 sequence (DNA): TGTGCCAGCAGGACAATAACAGGGAACCCCTACAATGAGCAGTTCTTC.

This clonotype was seen ten or more times. This chain joins TRBV7-2 and TRBJ2-1; no clear D. Looked up from germline, CDR1 is SGHTA and CDR2 is FQGNSA. V was shortened by 1 base and J by 9 bases, with 10 bases between the two germline ends. The CDR3 covers 13 residues. For the CDR3, the DNA is TGTGCCAGCAGCTTAGTAAGGCCGCCTGAGCAGTTCTTC. Protein: CASSLVRPPEQFF.

This clonotype was seen repeatedly, ten times or more. The V call is TRBV3-1, the J call TRBJ2-1; 11 nucleotides match TRBD2. Germline lookup yields CDR1 LGHDT and CDR2 YNNKEL (reference sequence). This CDR3 comprises 20 residues. V lost 4 bases to trimming and J lost 3 bases; unmatched junction nucleotides: 17. The CDR3 region is CASSLTAISGLAENYNEQFF. CDR3 in DNA: TGTGCCAGCAGCCTAACAGCAATTTCGGGACTAGCGGAGAACTACAATGAGCAGTTCTTC.

This chain joins TRBV27 and TRBJ2-1; 11 positions match TRBD2. Trimming removed 2 bases from V and 9 bases from J; junction bases left unmatched: 12. CDR1 and CDR2 (germline): MNHEY, SMNVEV (reference sequence). The CDR3 is 17 residues long. CDR3 sequence (DNA): TGTGCCAGCAGTTTAAATATGGCTAGCGGGAGGTTCGGTGAGCAGTTCTTC. This gives the protein CASSLNMASGRFGEQFF.

This clonotype appeared many times. The CDR3 sequence is CASGLEGDSPLHF. CDR3 nucleotides: TGTGCTAGTGGTTTGGAGGGGGACTCACCCCTCCACTTT. The chain carries TRBV12-5 and TRBJ1-6; possible D gene TRBD1, 6 bases. CDR1 is LGHNT, CDR2 FRNRAP, per germline. Trimming shortened V by 1 base and J by 10 bases, and 8 bases separated the two germline ends. The CDR3 has 13 amino acids.

In this sample, this clonotype turned up many times. This chain connects TRBV20-1 to TRBJ1-4, with a weak D call TRBD1 (5 bases). This CDR3 is built from 14 residues. V was clipped by 5 bases and J by 7 bases, with 17 bases between them. Germline CDR1 and CDR2: DFQATT and SNEGSKA (reference sequence). The CDR3 loop is CSAWGIGPGEKLFF. The CDR3 region has the DNA TGCAGTGCTTGGGGGATTGGACCCGGTGAAAAACTGTTTTTT.

There are many counts of this clonotype. V gene TRBV12-3 or TRBV12-4 combines with J gene TRBJ2-5, with 13 bases matching TRBD2. V dropped 6 bases and J dropped 5; count of bases not matched to a gene: 12. The CDR3 contains 17 residues. This CDR3 reads CASSPRTSGSLGETQYF. The CDR3 DNA is TGTGCCAGCAGCCCGCGGACTAGCGGGAGTCTGGGGGAGACCCAGTACTTC.

This clonotype was counted only a few times. CDR3 sequence (DNA): TGTGCCAGTAGTATTTTGAGTCAGCCCCAGCATTTT. This translates into CASSILSQPQHF. The chain carries TRBV19 and TRBJ1-5; the D is unclear. This CDR3 has 12 residues. CDR1 LNHDA and CDR2 SQIVND come from the germline V gene (reference sequence). V lost 3 bases, J lost 6 bases, and 6 bases lay in between.

This clonotype has only a few counts. The V call is TRBV20-1, the J call TRBJ2-1; D remains unclear. This CDR3 is 12 amino acids long. The germline V gene has CDR1 DFQATT and CDR2 SNEGSKA (reference sequence). The ends were cut back, 4 bases at V and 6 bases at J, with 10 bases in the middle. The CDR3 region is CSANSGPNEQFF. CDR3 bases: TGCAGTGCTAATAGTGGTCCCAATGAGCAGTTCTTC.

This clonotype was seen more than once but under ten times. The rearrangement joins TRBV27 to TRBJ2-2; D not certain. This CDR3 contains 18 residues. CDR1 MNHEY and CDR2 SMNVEV come from the germline V gene (reference sequence). The V gene lost 1 base and the J gene lost 0 bases, with 15 bases spanning the gap. The CDR3 DNA is TGTGCCAGCAGTTTATACCCCCCGGCTAGTCCGAACACCGGGGAGCTGTTTTTT. It encodes CASSLYPPASPNTGELFF.

The chain combines TRBV29-1 with TRBJ2-2; tentative D call: TRBD2 (5 bases). Germline V gene sequence: CDR1 SQVTM, CDR2 ANQGSEA. Between the trimmed V and J ends, which lost 3 bases and 5 bases, there was a span of 10 bases. The CDR3 runs 13 residues. The CDR3 sequence is CSVDGLTTGELFF. The CDR3 DNA reads as TGCAGCGTTGACGGACTTACAACCGGGGAGCTGTTTTTT.

The J gene is TRBJ2-1, the V gene TRBV4-3; 9 bases are a match to TRBD2. CDR1 and CDR2 (germline): LGHNA, YSLEER. Unmatched junction bases numbered 5, after V lost 0 bases and J lost 2 bases. The CDR3 length is 17 residues. In DNA, the CDR3 is TGCGCCAGCAGCCAAGATCGGGGGACTAGCCCCTACAATGAGCAGTTCTTC. It translates to CASSQDRGTSPYNEQFF.

This clonotype was counted many times. This chain joins TRBV28 and TRBJ2-7; 8 bases are a match to TRBD2. The CDR3 is made up of 14 amino acids. Trimming cost V 2 bases and J 6 bases; bases outside gene matches: 6. CDR1 is MDHEN and CDR2 is SYDVKM in the germline V gene. The chain's CDR3 is CASSLTGLAGEQYF. The CDR3 region has the DNA TGTGCCAGCAGTTTAACAGGACTAGCCGGCGAGCAGTACTTC.

This chain connects TRBV7-3 to TRBJ1-1; D remains ambiguous. The CDR3 runs 13 residues. V was pared by 3 bases and J by 3 bases, with 8 bases between. Germline values: CDR1 SGHTA, CDR2 FQGTGA. CDR3 DNA: TGTGCCAGCAGCTTCGGGGAGGACACTGAAGCTTTCTTT. Translating it yields CASSFGEDTEAFF.

The table lists this clonotype with many counts. This rearrangement joins TRBV6-6 to TRBJ1-6; D gene uncertain. This CDR3 is built from 16 residues. V lost 1 base to trimming and J lost 7 bases, with 14 bases between them. Germline V gene lookup returns CDR1 MNHNY and CDR2 SVGAGI (reference sequence). The CDR3: CASSYFSQPSNSPLHF. Here the CDR3 DNA reads TGTGCCAGCAGTTACTTTAGCCAGCCCTCCAATTCACCCCTCCACTTT.

In its sample, this clonotype was seen many times. The chain carries TRBV18 and TRBJ1-1; 7 bases line up with TRBD1. The germline V gene has CDR1 KGHSH and CDR2 LQKENI. V dropped 6 bases and J dropped 4; count of bases not matched to a gene: 8. The CDR3 runs to 14 residues. DNA of the CDR3: TGTGCCAGCTCCCCGGGACAGCTGGGCACTGAAGCTTTCTTT. Translated: CASSPGQLGTEAFF.